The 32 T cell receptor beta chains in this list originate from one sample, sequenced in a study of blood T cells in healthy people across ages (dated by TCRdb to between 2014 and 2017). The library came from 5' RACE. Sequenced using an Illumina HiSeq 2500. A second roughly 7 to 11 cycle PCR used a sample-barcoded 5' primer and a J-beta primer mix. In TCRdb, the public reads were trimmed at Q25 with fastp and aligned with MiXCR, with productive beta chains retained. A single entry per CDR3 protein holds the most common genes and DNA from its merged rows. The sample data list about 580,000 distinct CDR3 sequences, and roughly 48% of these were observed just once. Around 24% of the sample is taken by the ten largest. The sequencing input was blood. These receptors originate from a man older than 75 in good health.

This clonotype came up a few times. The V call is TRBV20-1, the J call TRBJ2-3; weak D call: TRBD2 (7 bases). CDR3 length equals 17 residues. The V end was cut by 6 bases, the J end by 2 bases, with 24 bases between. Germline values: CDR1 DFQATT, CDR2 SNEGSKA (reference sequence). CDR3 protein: CSARGASGRPNTDTQYF. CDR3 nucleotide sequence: TGCAGTGCCCGGGGGGCTAGCGGCCGACCTAACACAGATACGCAGTATTTT.

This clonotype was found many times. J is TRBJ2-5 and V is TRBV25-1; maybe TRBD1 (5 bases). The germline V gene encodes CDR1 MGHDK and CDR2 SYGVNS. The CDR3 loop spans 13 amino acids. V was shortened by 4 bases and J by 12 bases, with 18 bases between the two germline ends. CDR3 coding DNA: TGTGCCAGCAGTGGGGTGGCGAACAGGATCGAGTACTTC. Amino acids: CASSGVANRIEYF.

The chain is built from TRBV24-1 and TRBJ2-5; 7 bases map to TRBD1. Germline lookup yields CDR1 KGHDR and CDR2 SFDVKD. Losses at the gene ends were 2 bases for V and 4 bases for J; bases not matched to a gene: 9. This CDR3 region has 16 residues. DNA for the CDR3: TGTGCCACCAGTGATTCCCGACAGGGTCCCCGAGAGACCCAGTACTTC. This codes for CATSDSRQGPRETQYF.

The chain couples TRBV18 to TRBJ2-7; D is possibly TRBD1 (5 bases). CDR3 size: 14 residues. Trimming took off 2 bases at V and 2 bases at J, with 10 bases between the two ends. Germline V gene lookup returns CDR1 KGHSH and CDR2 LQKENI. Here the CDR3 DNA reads TGTGCCAGCTCACCAGCCTCAGGGACCTACGAGCAGTACTTC. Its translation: CASSPASGTYEQYF.

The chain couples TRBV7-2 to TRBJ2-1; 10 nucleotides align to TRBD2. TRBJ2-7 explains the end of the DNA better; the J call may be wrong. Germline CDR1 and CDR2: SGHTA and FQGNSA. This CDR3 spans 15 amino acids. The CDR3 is CASSLGAGGYNEQYF. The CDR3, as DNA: TGTGCCAGCAGCTTAGGAGCGGGGGGGTACAATGAGCAGTACTTC.

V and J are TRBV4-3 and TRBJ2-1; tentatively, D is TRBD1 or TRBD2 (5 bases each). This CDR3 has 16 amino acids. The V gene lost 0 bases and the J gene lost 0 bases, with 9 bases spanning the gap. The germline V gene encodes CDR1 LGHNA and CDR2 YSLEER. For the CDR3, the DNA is TGCGCCAGCAGCCAAGATCGGGGCAGCTCCTACAATGAGCAGTTCTTC. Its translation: CASSQDRGSSYNEQFF.

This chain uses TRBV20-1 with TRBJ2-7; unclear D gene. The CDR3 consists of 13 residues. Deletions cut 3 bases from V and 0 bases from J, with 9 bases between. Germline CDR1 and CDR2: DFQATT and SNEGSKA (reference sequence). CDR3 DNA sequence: TGCAGTGCTAGGGAGCCCCCCTCCTACGAGCAGTACTTC. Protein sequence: CSAREPPSYEQYF.

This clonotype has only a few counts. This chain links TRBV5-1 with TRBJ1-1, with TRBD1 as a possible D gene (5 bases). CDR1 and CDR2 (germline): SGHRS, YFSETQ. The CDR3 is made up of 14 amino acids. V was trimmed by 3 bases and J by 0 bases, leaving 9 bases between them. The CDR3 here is CASSSDSMNTEAFF. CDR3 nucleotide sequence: TGCGCCAGCAGCTCCGACAGTATGAACACTGAAGCTTTCTTT. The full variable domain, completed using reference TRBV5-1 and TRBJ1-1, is KAGVTQTPRYLIKTRGQQVTLSCSPISGHRSVSWYQQTPGQGLQFLFEYFSETQRNKGNFPGRFSGRQFSNSRSEMNVSTLELGDSALYLCASSSDSMNTEAFFGQGTRLTVV.

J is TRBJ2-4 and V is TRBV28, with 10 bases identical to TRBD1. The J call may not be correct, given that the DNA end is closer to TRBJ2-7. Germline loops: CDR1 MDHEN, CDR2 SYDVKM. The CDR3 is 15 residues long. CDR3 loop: CASSKGGQGYYEQYF. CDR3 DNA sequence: TGTGCCAGCAGTAAAGGGGGACAGGGGTACTACGAGCAGTACTTC.

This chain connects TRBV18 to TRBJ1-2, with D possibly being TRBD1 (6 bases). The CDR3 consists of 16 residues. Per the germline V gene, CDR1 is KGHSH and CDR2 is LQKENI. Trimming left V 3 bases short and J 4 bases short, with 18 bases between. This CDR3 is CASSPKRETGGYGYTF. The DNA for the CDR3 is TGTGCCAGCTCACCGAAACGAGAGACAGGTGGCTATGGCTACACCTTC.

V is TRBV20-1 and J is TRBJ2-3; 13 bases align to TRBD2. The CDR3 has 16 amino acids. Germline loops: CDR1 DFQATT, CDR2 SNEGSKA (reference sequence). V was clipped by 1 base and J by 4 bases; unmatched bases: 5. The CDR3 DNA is TGCAGTGCTAGAGCGCCGGGACTAGCGGGATCAGATACGCAGTATTTT. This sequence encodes CSARAPGLAGSDTQYF.

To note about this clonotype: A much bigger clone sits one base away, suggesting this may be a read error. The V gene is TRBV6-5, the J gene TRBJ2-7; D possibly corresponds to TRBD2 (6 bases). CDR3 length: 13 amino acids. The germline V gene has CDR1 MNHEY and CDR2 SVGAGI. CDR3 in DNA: TGTGCCGGCAGTTACTTCGGGGGAGGACAATGGTACTTC. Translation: CAGSYFGGGQWYF.

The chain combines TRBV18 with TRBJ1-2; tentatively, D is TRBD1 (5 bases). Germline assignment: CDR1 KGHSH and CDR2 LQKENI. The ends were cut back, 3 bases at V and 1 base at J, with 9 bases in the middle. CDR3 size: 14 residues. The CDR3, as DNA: TGTGCCAGCTCACCGATGACAGTTAACTATGGCTACACCTTC. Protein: CASSPMTVNYGYTF.

The CDR3 DNA is TGTGCCAGCAGCTGGTCCTTGCGGGATACGCAGTATTTT. Translating it yields CASSWSLRDTQYF. The chain joins TRBV11-2 to TRBJ2-3; D not resolved. V was pared by 4 bases and J by 6 bases, with 11 bases between. Germline V gene data show CDR1 as SGHAT and CDR2 as FQNNGV. This CDR3 has 13 amino acids. Based on the CDR3 plus reference TRBV11-2 and TRBJ2-3, the full variable domain is EAGVAQSPRYKIIEKRQSVAFWCNPISGHATLYWYQQILGQGPKLLIQFQNNGVVDDSQLPKDRFSAERLKGVDSTLKIQPAKLEDSAVYLCASSWSLRDTQYFGPGTRLTVL.

The CDR3 DNA is TGTGCCAGCAGTTGGCACACAGTGAACACTGAAGCTTTCTTT. Amino acids: CASSWHTVNTEAFF. The chain recombines TRBV27 with TRBJ1-1, with D unresolved. V dropped 4 bases and J dropped 0 bases, with 9 bases sitting between them. This CDR3 spans 14 amino acids. Germline values: CDR1 MNHEY, CDR2 SMNVEV (reference sequence).

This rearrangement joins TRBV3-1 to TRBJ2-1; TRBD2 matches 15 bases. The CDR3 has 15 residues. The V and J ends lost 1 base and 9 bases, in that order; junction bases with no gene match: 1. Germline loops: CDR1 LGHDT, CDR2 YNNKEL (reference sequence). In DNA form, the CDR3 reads TGTGCCAGCAGCCAAGGGGGACTAGCGGGAGGTGAGCAGTTCTTC. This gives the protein CASSQGGLAGGEQFF.

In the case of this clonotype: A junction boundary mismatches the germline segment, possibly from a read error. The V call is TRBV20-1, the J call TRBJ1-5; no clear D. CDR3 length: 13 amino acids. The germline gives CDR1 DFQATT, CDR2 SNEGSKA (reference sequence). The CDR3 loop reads CSASKNSNQPQHF. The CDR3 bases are TGCAGCGCTAGTAAGAATAGCAATCAGCCCCAGCATTTT.

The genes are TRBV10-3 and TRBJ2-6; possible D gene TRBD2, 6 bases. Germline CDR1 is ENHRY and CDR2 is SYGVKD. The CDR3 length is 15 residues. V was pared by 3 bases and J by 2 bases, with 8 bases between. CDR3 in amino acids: CAISERETGANVLTF. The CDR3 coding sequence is TGTGCCATCAGTGAACGGGAGACTGGGGCCAACGTCCTGACTTTC.

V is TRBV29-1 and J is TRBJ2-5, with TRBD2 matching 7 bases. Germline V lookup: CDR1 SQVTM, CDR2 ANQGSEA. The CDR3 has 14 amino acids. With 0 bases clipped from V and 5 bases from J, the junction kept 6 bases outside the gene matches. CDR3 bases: TGCAGCGTTGAAGATCGCAGGGAGGGGGAGACCCAGTACTTC. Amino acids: CSVEDRREGETQYF.

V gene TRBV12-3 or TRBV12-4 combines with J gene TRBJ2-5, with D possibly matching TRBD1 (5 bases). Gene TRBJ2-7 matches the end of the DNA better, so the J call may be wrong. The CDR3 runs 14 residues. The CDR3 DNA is TGTGCCAGCAGCCCAGGGCAATTAATGGGCGAGCAGTACTTC. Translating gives CASSPGQLMGEQYF.

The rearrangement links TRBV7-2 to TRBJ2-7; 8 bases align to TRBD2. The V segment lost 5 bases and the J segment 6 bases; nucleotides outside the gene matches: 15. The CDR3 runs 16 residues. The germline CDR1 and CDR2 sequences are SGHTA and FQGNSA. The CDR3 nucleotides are TGTGCCAGCAGCCCCGCGTTTGGGGCGGGGGGAGCCGAGCAGTACTTC. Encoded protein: CASSPAFGAGGAEQYF.

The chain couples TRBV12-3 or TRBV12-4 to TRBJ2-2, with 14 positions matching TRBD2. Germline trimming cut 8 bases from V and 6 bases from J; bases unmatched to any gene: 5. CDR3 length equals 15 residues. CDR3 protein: CASGGTSGGAGELFF. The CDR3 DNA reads TGTGCCAGCGGCGGGACTAGCGGGGGTGCCGGGGAGCTGTTTTTT.

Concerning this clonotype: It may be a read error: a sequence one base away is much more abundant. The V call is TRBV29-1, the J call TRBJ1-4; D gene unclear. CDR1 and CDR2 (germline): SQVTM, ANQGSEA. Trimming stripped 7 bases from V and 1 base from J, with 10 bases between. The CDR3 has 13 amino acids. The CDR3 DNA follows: TGCAGCGAAAGACGGGGAACTAATGAAAAACTGTTTTTT. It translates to CSERRGTNEKLFF.

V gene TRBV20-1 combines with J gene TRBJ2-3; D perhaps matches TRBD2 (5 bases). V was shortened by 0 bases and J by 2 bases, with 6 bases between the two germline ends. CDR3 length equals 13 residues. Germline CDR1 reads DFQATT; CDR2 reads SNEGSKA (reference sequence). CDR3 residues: CSAREEVTDTQYF. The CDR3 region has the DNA TGCAGTGCTAGAGAGGAGGTCACAGATACGCAGTATTTT.

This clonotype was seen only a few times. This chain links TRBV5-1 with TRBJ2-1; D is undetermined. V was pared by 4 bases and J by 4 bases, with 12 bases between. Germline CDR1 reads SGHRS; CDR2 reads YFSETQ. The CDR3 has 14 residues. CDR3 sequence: CASSPVLGYNEQFF. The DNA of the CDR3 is TGCGCCAGCAGCCCTGTCCTAGGTTACAATGAGCAGTTCTTC.

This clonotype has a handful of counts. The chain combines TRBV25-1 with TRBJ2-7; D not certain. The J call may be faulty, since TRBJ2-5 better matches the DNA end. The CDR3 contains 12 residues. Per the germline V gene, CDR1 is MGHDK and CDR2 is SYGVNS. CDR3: CASSDVGETQYF. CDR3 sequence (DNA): TGTGCCAGCAGTGACGTGGGTGAGACCCAGTACTTC.

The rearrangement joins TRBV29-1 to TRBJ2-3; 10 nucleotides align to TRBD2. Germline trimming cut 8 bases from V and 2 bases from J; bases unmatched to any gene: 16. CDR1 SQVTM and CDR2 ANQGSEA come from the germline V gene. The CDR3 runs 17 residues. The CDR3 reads CSIIGSSGGLLTDTQYF. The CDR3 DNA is TGCAGCATCATAGGCTCTAGCGGGGGCCTTCTCACAGATACGCAGTATTTT.

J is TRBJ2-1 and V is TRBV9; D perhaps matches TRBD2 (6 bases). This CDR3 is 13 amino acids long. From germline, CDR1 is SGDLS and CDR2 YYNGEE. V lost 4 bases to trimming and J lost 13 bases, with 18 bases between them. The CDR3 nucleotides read TGTGCCAGCAGCCTCGATGGGGGGAAGACCCAGTTCTTC. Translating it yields CASSLDGGKTQFF.

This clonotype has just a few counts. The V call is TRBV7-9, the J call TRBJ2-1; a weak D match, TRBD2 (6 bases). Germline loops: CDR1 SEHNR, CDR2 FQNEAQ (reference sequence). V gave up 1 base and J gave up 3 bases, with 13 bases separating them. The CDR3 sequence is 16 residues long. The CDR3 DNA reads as TGTGCCAGCAGCTTAGTGATCGGGAGAGGCTACAATGAGCAGTTCTTC. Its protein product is CASSLVIGRGYNEQFF.

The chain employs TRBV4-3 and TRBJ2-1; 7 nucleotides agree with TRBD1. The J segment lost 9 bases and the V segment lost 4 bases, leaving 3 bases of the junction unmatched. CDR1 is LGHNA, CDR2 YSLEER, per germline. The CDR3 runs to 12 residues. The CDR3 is CASSLGGFEQFF. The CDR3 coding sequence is TGCGCCAGCAGCCTAGGGGGCTTTGAGCAGTTCTTC.

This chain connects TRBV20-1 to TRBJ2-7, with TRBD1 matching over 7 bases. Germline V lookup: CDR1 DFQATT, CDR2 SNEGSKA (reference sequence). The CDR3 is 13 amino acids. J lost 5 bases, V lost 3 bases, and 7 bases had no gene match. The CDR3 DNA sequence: TGCAGTGCTAGCCTGACAGGGCTTGACGAGCAGTACTTC. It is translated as CSASLTGLDEQYF.

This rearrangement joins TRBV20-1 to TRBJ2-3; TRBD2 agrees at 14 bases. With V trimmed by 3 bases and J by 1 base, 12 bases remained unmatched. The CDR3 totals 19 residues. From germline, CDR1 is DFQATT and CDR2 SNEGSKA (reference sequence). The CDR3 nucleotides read TGCAGTGCTAGGGCTGGACTAGCGGGGGGTGGAGCTCGCACAGATACGCAGTATTTT. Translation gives CSARAGLAGGGARTDTQYF.